Below, one TCR beta chain is given with its context. The antigen remains unidentified. The CDR3 covers 15 residues. Germline lookup yields CDR1 SEHNR and CDR2 FQNEAQ (reference sequence). Germline trimming cut 5 bases from V and 8 bases from J; bases unmatched to any gene: 9. The sample comes from a study of shared clonotypes between healthy human individuals. At the level of the study: The plates for each donor numbered three CD4 naive, three CD4 memory, two CD8 naive and one CD8 memory. Study results and limitations: The sharing of 4% to 5.5% of naive CD4 clonotypes was seen across a handful of donors.

Researchers ran the assay at a deep level. Clones were read by immunoSEQ multiplex PCR, and TCRdb kept only the in-frame ones, dropping some. The data show about 1.5 million clones, with around 98% seen just once and roughly 0.42% held by the top ten. This sequence was found in a man aged 25-45 years in good health. Sequencing input: naive CD4+ T cells sorted from blood. Subset meaning: CD45RA+ positively selected. This sequence joins TRBV7-9 and TRBJ2-1, with 10 positions matching TRBD1. For the CDR3, the DNA is TGTGCCAGCAGCCCCCGGGACAGGGGTCGTGATGAGCAGTTCTTC. Its protein product is CASSPRDRGRDEQFF. The whole variable domain, remainder taken from reference TRBV7-9 and TRBJ2-1, is DTGVSQNPRHKITKRGQNVTFRCDPISEHNRLYWYRQTLGQGPEFLTYFQNEAQLEKSRLLSDRFSAERPKGSFSTLEIQRTEQGDSAMYLCASSPRDRGRDEQFFGPGTRLTVL.